Below are 12 T cell receptor beta chains sequenced from a single sample in a study of tumor and adjacent non-tumor tissue in lung cancer. TCRbeta libraries were built with three rounds of nested PCR, modified from ARM-PCR. TCRdb passed the multiplex PCR reads through MiXCR, listing each CDR3 protein once. In the table there are about 110,000 distinct CDR3 sequences, 84% of which are singletons. No cell sorting was done before RNA was extracted from the tissue. The sample was lung tumor tissue. Receptors originate from a man in his 70s with non-small cell lung cancer.

Comments on this clonotype: This may be a read error: a much more frequent sequence differs by one nucleotide. The chain joins TRBV20-1 to TRBJ2-5, with TRBD2 identical over 9 bases. Germline V CDR1 and CDR2: DFQATT, SNEGSKA (reference sequence). The CDR3 has 17 amino acids. CDR3 nucleotides: TGCAATGCTAGAGATCTGCCGGATAGCGGGAGTCGTGAGACCCAGTACTTC. Translating gives CNARDLPDSGSRETQYF.

Concerning this clonotype itself: One end of the junction varies from germline; a read error may be responsible. The CDR3 sequence: CASIQGHGWNIEAFF. The CDR3 coding sequence is TGCGCCAGCATCCAAGGACATGGCTGGAACATTGAAGCTTTCTTT. V and J are TRBV4-1 and TRBJ1-1; TRBD1 might be the D (5 bases). The germline gives CDR1 MGHRA, CDR2 YSYEKL. This CDR3 region has 15 residues.

This clonotype was observed once. One end of the junction fails to match germline, which may point to a read error. V and J are TRBV11-2 and TRBJ1-4, with D uncertain. Germline CDR1 is SGHAT and CDR2 is FQNNGV. The CDR3 is 13 amino acids. The CDR3 here is CASSLVRGGELLF. The CDR3 DNA reads as TGTGCCAGCAGCTTAGTCAGAGGAGGAGAACTGCTTTTC.

About this clonotype itself: A junction end diverges from the germline sequence, so it may reflect a read error. This rearrangement joins TRBV4-3 to TRBJ1-1; TRBD1 agrees at 7 bases. Germline V gives CDR1 LGHNA, CDR2 YSLEER. CDR3 length: 15 amino acids. The CDR3 loop reads CASSPICRGNTEASF. As DNA, the CDR3 is TGCGCCAGCAGCCCAATATGCAGGGGGAACACTGAAGCTTCCTTT.

Of note for this clonotype: A read error may account for a junction end that differs from germline. The V and J genes are TRBV12-3 or TRBV12-4 and TRBJ2-2; TRBD2 agrees at 9 bases. The CDR3 contains 16 residues. The CDR3 bases are TGTGCCAGCACTTTTGCGGGGGGGCAAAACACCGGGGATCTGTTTTTT. Its protein product is CASTFAGGQNTGDLFF.

In regard to this clonotype: A much larger clone lies one base from this, so it may be a read error. The CDR3 carries no conserved terminal phenylalanine or tryptophan, so it likely arises from a read error. The chain couples TRBV28 to TRBJ2-7; 10 nucleotides line up with TRBD1. CDR3 size: 15 residues. Germline CDR1 is MDHEN and CDR2 is SYDVKM. V was clipped by 7 bases and J by 3 bases; unmatched bases: 9. CDR3 protein: CASTISGTGDYEQYL. Written as DNA, the CDR3 is TGTGCCAGCACTATATCCGGGACAGGGGACTACGAGCAGTACTTA.

For this clonotype: Its ends do not fully match the called genes, so a read error is possible. The rearrangement uses TRBV12-3 or TRBV12-4 and TRBJ1-2, with D uncertain. The CDR3 has 14 amino acids. The CDR3 region is CASSLAVSSRGYTF. The CDR3 bases are TGTGCCAGTAGTTTAGCGGTGAGCTCCCGTGGCTACACCTTC.

With respect to this clonotype: This may be a read error, as it is one base from a much larger clone. The CDR3 ends on some other residue instead of the conserved phenylalanine or tryptophan, so this is likely a read error. The gene calls are TRBV7-3 and TRBJ2-2; 7 bases align to TRBD1. The germline V gene encodes CDR1 SGHTA and CDR2 FQGTGA. Trimming took 5 bases from V and 5 from J; bases not matched to a gene: 8. The length of the CDR3 is 15 residues. The chain's CDR3 is CASSPTGDLTGELFY. Written as DNA, the CDR3 is TGTGCCAGCAGCCCAACAGGGGACCTTACCGGGGAGCTGTTTTAT.

Worth noting for this clonotype: A single base separates this from a much larger clone, so it may be a read error. The V call is TRBV5-6, the J call TRBJ1-1, with D hard to call. The CDR3 loop spans 14 amino acids. CDR1 and CDR2 from the germline V gene are SGHDT and YYEEEE. V was cut by 6 bases and J by 2 bases, with 14 bases left in between. The chain's CDR3 is CASNFGRPNTEAFF. The CDR3, as DNA: TGTGCCAGCAACTTCGGCAGGCCCAACACTGAAGCTTTCTTT.

V and J are TRBV6-2 or TRBV6-3 and TRBJ1-5; TRBD1 matches at 7 bases. TRBJ2-3 matches the DNA end more closely, so the J call is doubtful. The germline CDR1 and CDR2 sequences are MNHEY and SVGEGT. CDR3 size: 14 residues. The CDR3 nucleotides are TGTGCCAGCAGGCTGGGACAGATTTATCAGCCCCAGTATTTT. Translating gives CASRLGQIYQPQYF.

Of note for this clonotype: The conserved closing phenylalanine or tryptophan is absent in this CDR3, likely reflecting a read error. J is TRBJ1-1 and V is TRBV12-3 or TRBV12-4; D possibly corresponds to TRBD1 (6 bases). CDR3 size: 13 residues. CDR3 in amino acids: CVSSFRDTQEAFL. The DNA for the CDR3 is TGTGTCAGCAGTTTTCGGGACACACAGGAAGCTTTCCTT.

Comment on this clonotype: Mismatch with germline at one junction end may stem from a read error. This rearrangement joins TRBV6-5 to TRBJ2-3; 12 bases agree with TRBD2. The CDR3 has 15 residues. The germline gives CDR1 MNHEY, CDR2 SVGAGI. This CDR3 is CASRLLAGGTDTQYF. The CDR3 DNA reads as TGTGCTAGCAGGTTACTAGCGGGGGGCACAGATACACAGTATTTT.